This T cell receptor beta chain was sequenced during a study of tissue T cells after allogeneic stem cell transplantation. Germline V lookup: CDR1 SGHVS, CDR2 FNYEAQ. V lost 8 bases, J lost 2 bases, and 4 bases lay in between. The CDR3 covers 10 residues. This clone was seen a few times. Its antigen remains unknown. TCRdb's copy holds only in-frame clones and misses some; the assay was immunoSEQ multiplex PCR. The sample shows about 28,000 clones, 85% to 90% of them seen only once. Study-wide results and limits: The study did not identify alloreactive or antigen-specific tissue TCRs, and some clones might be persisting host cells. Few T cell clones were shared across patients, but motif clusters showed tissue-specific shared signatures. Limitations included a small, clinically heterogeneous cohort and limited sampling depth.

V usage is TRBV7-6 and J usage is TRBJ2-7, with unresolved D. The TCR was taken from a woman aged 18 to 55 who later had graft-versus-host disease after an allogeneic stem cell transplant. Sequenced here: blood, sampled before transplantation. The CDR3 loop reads CASGAYEQYF. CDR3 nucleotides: TGTGCCAGCGGAGCCTACGAGCAGTACTTC.